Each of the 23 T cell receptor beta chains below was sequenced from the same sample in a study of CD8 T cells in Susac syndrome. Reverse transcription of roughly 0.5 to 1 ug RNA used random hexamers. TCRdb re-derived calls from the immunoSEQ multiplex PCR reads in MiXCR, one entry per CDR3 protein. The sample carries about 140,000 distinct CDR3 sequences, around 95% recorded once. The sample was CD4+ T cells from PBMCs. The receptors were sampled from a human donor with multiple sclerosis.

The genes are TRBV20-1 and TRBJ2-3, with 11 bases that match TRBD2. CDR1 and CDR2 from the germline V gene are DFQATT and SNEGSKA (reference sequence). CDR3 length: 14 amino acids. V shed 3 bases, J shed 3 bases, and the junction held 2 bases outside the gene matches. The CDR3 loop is CSASLAGGTDTQYF. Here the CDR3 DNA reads TGCAGTGCTAGTTTAGCGGGAGGGACAGATACGCAGTATTTT.

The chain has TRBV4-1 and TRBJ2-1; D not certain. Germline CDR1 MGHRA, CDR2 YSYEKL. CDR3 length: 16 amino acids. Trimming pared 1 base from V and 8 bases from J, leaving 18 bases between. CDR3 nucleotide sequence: TGCGCCAGCAGCCAAGGGAAGGGTCCCCTCTTCGATGAGCAGTTCTTC. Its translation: CASSQGKGPLFDEQFF.

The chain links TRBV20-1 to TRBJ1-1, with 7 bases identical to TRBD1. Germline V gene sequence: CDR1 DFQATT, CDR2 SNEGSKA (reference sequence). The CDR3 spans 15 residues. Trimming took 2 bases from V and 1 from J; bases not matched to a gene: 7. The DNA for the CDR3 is TGCAGTGCTAGAATCGAGGGGGCAAGGAACACTGAAGCTTTCTTT. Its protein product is CSARIEGARNTEAFF.

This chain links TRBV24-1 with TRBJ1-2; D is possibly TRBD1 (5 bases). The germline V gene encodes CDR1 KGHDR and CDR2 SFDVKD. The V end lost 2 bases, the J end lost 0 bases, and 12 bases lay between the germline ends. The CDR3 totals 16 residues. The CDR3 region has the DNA TGTGCCACCAGTGATTCAACCCGGGGCGCTAACTATGGCTACACCTTC. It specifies CATSDSTRGANYGYTF.

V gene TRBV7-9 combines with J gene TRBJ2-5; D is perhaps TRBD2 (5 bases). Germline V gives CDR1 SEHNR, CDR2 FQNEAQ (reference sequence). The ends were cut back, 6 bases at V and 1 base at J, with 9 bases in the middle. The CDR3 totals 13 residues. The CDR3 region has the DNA TGTGCCAGCAGTGCCGGGATCCAAGAGACCCAGTACTTC. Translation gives CASSAGIQETQYF.

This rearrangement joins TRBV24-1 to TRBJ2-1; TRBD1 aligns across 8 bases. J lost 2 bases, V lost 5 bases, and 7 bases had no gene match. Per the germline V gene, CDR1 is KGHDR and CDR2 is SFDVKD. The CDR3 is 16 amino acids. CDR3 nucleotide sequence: TGTGCCACCAGTGTTGCTGACAGGGGACCCTACAATGAGCAGTTCTTC. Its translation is CATSVADRGPYNEQFF.

The CDR3 bases are TGCAGCGTTAAGCGGGGGGCCGTTAATGAGCAGTTCTTC. Amino acid sequence: CSVKRGAVNEQFF. The rearrangement joins TRBV29-1 to TRBJ2-1, with TRBD2 identical over 9 bases. The CDR3 runs 13 residues. V lost 5 bases to trimming and J lost 7 bases; unmatched junction nucleotides: 6. Germline CDR1 and CDR2: SQVTM and ANQGSEA.

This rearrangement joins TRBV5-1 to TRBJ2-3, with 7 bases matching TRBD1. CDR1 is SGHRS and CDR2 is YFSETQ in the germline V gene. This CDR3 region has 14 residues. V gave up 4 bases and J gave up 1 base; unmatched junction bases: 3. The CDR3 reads CASSTTGGTDTQYF. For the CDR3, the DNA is TGCGCCAGCAGCACAACAGGGGGCACAGATACGCAGTATTTT.

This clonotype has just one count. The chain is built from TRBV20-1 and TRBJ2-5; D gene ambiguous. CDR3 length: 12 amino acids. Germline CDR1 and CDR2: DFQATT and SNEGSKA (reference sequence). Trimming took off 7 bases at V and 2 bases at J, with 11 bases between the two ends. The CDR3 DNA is TGCAGTGAATCCGAGTATCAAGAGACCCAGTACTTC. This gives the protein CSESEYQETQYF.

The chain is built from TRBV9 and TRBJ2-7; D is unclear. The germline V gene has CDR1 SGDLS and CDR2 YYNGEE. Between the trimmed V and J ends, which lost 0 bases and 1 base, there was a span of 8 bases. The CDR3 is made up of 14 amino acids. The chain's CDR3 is CASSVEARSYEQYF. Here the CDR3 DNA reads TGTGCCAGCAGCGTAGAGGCCAGATCCTACGAGCAGTACTTC.

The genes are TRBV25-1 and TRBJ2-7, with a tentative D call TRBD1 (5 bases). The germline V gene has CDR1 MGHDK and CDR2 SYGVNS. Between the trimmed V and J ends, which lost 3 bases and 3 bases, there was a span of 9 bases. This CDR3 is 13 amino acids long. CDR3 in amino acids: CASSEGPRYEQYF. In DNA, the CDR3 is TGTGCCAGCAGTGAGGGGCCTCGCTACGAGCAGTACTTC.

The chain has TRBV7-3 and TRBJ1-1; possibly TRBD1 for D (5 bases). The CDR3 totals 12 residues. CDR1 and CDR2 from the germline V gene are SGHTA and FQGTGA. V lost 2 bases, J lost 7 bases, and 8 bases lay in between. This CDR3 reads CASSLQGGEAFF. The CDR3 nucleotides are TGTGCCAGCAGCTTACAGGGCGGTGAAGCTTTCTTT.

CDR3 bases: TGTGCCAGCAGAGCTTACGGGACAGGGGGCAATGAGCAGTTCTTC. Its protein is CASRAYGTGGNEQFF. The chain joins TRBV12-3 or TRBV12-4 to TRBJ2-1; 11 nucleotides match TRBD1. The V and J ends lost 6 bases and 6 bases, in that order; junction bases with no gene match: 7. The CDR3 runs to 15 residues.

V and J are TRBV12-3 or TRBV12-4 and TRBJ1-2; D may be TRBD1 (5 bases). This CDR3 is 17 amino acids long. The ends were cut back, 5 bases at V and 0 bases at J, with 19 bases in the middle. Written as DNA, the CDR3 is TGTGCCAGCAGTGTCCGGGGCCCAGGTGTAGCTAACTATGGCTACACCTTC. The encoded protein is CASSVRGPGVANYGYTF.

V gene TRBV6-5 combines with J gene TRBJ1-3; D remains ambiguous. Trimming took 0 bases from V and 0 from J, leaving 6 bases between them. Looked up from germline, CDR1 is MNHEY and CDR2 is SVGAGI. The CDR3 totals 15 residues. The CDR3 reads CASSYSGFSGNTIYF. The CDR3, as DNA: TGTGCCAGCAGTTACTCGGGGTTCTCTGGAAACACCATATATTTT.

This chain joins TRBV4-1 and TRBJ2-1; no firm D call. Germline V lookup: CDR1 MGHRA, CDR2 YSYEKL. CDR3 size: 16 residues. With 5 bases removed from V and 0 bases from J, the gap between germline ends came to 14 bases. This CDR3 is CASSEINMISYNEQFF. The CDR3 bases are TGCGCCAGCAGCGAAATTAACATGATCTCCTACAATGAGCAGTTCTTC.

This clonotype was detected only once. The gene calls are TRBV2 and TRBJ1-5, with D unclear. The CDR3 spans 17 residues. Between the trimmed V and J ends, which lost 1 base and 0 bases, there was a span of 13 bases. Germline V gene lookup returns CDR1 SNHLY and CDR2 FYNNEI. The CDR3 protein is CASSEVAGGYSNQPQHF. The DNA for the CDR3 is TGTGCCAGCAGTGAAGTAGCAGGAGGGTATAGCAATCAGCCCCAGCATTTT.

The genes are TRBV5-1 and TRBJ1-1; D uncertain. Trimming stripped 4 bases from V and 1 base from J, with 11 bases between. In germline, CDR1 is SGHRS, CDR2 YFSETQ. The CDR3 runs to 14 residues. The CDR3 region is CASSPNTGNTEAFF. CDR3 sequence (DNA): TGCGCCAGCAGCCCCAATACTGGGAACACTGAAGCTTTCTTT.

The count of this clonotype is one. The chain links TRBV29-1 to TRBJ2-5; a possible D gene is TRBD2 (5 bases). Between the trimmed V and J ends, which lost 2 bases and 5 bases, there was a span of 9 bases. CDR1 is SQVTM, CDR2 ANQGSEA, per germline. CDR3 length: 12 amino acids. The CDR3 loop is CSVERGQETQYF. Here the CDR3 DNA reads TGCAGCGTTGAAAGAGGGCAGGAGACCCAGTACTTC.

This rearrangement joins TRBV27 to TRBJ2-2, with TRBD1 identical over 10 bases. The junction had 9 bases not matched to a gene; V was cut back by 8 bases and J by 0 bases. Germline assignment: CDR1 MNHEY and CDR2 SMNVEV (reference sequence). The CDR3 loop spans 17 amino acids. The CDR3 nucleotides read TGTGCCAGCCTCCCCCGGGACAGGGGTCCGAACACCGGGGAGCTGTTTTTT. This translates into CASLPRDRGPNTGELFF.

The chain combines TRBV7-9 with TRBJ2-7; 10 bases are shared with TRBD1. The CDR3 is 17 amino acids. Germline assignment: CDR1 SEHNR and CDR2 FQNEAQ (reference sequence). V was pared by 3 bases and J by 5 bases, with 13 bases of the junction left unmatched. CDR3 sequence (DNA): TGTGCCAGCAGCTTTGGGACAGGGGCCCTATTAGGCGACGAGCAGTACTTC. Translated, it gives CASSFGTGALLGDEQYF.

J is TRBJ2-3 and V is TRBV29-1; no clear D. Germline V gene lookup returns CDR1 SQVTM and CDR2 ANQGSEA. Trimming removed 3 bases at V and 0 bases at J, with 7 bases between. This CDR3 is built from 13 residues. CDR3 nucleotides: TGCAGCGTTGATCCGAGGAGCACAGATACGCAGTATTTT. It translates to CSVDPRSTDTQYF.

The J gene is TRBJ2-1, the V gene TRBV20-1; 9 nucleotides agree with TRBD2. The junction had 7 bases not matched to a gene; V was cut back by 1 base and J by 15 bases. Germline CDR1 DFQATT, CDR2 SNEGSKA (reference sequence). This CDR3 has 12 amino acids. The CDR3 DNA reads TGCAGTGCTAGAGGGAGCGGGGGGTGGCCGTTCTTC. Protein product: CSARGSGGWPFF.